The present T cell receptor (beta chain) was sequenced within a study of blood T cell repertoires in COVID-19. For the study at large: Specimens from acute and convalescent COVID-19 originated in the United States, Italy and Spain. T cells, B-cell-depleted T cells, or PBMCs provided the cDNA or gDNA that served as material.

Germline V gives CDR1 LGHDT, CDR2 YNNKEL (reference sequence). This CDR3 has 17 amino acids. The ends were cut back, 0 bases at V and 6 bases at J, with 21 bases in the middle. As processed by the authors: Amplifying reference gene primers gave estimates of nucleated cell counts. Profiling relied on immunoSEQ multiplex PCR, and the TCRdb table lists in-frame clones only, not all of them. D and trimming come from the DNA, and the V and J calls and clone size come from that table. The sample has about 280,000 clones; roughly 85% are singletons. The chain combines TRBV3-1 (or the pseudogene TRBV3-2) with TRBJ2-7; TRBD2 is a possible D gene (5 bases). The source is a man between 45 and 60 years old with active or convalescent COVID-19. Sequencing input: peripheral blood. The CDR3 protein is CASSQDGIRENVPEQYF. The CDR3 DNA is TGTGCCAGCAGCCAAGATGGAATTAGGGAGAATGTGCCCGAGCAGTACTTC.